This is a list of T cell receptor beta chains from one sample in a study of CD8 T cells in ankylosing spondylitis. MiXCR, run by TCRdb on the 5' RACE reads, gives a single entry per CDR3 protein. The repertoire holds 250,000 to 300,000 distinct CDR3 sequences, with roughly 20% as singletons. Specimen: blood, either unsorted or a sorted T cell fraction (not recorded which). These receptors were collected from a male donor with ankylosing spondylitis or in good health (not recorded which). Each CDR3 is given without its conserved first and last residue. D genes are given only for firm matches. Only some rows state a clone size, as once, few, many or a class for expanded clones.

j_call	v_call	cdr3_length	d_call	clone_size	cdr3_aa
TRBJ2-2	TRBV12-3/TRBV12-4	13	TRBD1	NA	ASSSGNRGTGELF
TRBJ2-3	TRBV5-1	12	TRBD2	NA	ASSTGLAGGTQY
TRBJ2-5	TRBV12-3/TRBV12-4	12	NA	many	ASSFSGARETQY
TRBJ1-2	TRBV12-3/TRBV12-4	12	NA	many	ASSFRGGAGGYT
TRBJ2-6	TRBV20-1	13	NA	few	SASPGRAGANVLT
TRBJ2-3	TRBV12-3/TRBV12-4	11	NA	few	ASSRGFKDTQY
TRBJ2-3	TRBV6-1	13	TRBD1	many	ATGSGTGLTDTQY
TRBJ2-4	TRBV7-9	12	NA	NA	ASSLVSGKNIQY
TRBJ2-2	TRBV4-2	16	TRBD1	few	ASSQVAGTGVNTGELF
TRBJ2-1	TRBV20-1	15	NA	NA	CAARGTLGEVYNEQF
TRBJ2-5	TRBV12-3/TRBV12-4	12	NA	many	ASSLAGASETQY
TRBJ2-5	TRBV28	12	NA	NA	ASSYRTVQETQY
TRBJ2-5	TRBV28	13	NA	NA	ASSLRSGGRETQY
TRBJ2-2	TRBV7-3	12	TRBD1	few	ASRRDSQTGELF
TRBJ2-4	TRBV12-3/TRBV12-4	12	NA	NA	ASSFVDQTNIQY
TRBJ2-3	TRBV20-1	13	NA	NA	SAMTGIGATDTQY
TRBJ2-5	TRBV20-1	11	NA	many	SAAVLGQETQY
TRBJ1-5	TRBV5-1	13	NA	many	ASSPGRASNQPQH
TRBJ2-3	TRBV9	16	TRBD1	NA	ASSKDGVGTVFPDTQY
TRBJ1-1	TRBV3-1	10	NA	NA	ASSQDHREAF
TRBJ2-5	TRBV20-1	13	NA	NA	SASTSKTGQETQY
TRBJ2-3	TRBV12-3/TRBV12-4	12	NA	few	ASRPINPSDTQY
TRBJ2-5	TRBV4-2	12	NA	few	ASSQVGSQETQY
TRBJ2-1	TRBV9	12	NA	NA	ASSVGVGINEQF
TRBJ2-1	TRBV11-2	12	NA	few	ASSEPGLPHEQF
TRBJ2-3	TRBV5-1	15	TRBD2	NA	ASSLGLAVRTADTQY
TRBJ1-2	TRBV7-3	14	NA	few	ASSMTAGRVGYGYT
TRBJ2-2	TRBV12-3/TRBV12-4	12	NA	few	ASTPLLGPGELF
TRBJ2-5	TRBV7-8	13	NA	NA	ASSSPVGIQETQY
TRBJ1-5	TRBV3-1	13	TRBD1	few	ASSLTGVPNQPQH
TRBJ2-5	TRBV11-1	12	NA	NA	ASSFGRNQETQY
TRBJ1-6	TRBV28	10	NA	NA	ASSFKVRSLH
TRBJ1-1	TRBV24-1	13	TRBD1	NA	ATSDQTGGETEAL
TRBJ2-1	TRBV5-1	12	TRBD2	few	ASSTGGPSNEQF
TRBJ2-3	TRBV20-1	10	NA	NA	SAKIRSDTQY
TRBJ1-1	TRBV5-6	13	NA	few	ASSPPTVYNTEAF
TRBJ2-2	TRBV4-2	15	NA	NA	ASSQDNQRSNTGELF
TRBJ1-6	TRBV5-1	14	TRBD1	few	ASSLLDRDYNSPLH
TRBJ1-4	TRBV2	13	NA	few	ASSDTLPVVEKLF
TRBJ1-2	TRBV15	13	NA	NA	ATSSSGISSYGYT
TRBJ2-1	TRBV20-1	15	TRBD2	few	SAIGTSGGSSYNEQF
TRBJ2-1	TRBV28	11	NA	few	ASSLMTNNEQF
TRBJ2-1	TRBV4-2	16	NA	NA	ASSQDLVMWGNYNEQF
TRBJ2-5	TRBV28	11	TRBD2	NA	ASSFSGSETQY